This entry lists 19 T cell receptor beta chains sequenced from one sample in a study of T cells in women clearing cervical HPV infection (dated by TCRdb to the late 2010s). The receptor library was made with the immunoSEQ multiplex PCR assay. This is the immuneACCESS table as TCRdb keeps it, with only in-frame sequences that have V and J called. A part of the clones is gone; compared with another copy, unresolved V genes explain less than half, and the rest is unexplained. The table for this sample records around 30,000 clones. Jointly, the top ten make up about 18% of the sample. Sequenced input: blood buffy coat. The receptors derive from a woman between 18 and 69 years old with a cervical HPV16 infection that either progressed to CIN3+ or cleared (not recorded which).

In the case of this clone: The read finishes 3 residues shy of the CDR3 end, and the germline J gene is used to complete it. The gene calls are TRBV18 and TRBJ2-4, with D tentatively TRBD1 (6 bases). The CDR3 totals 14 residues. Germline V gene sequence: CDR1 KGHSH, CDR2 LQKENI. CDR3 region: CASSQGSAGYGQYF. CDR3 bases read: TGTGCCAGCTCCCAGGGGAGTGCTGGCTATGGT.

Regarding this clone: The missing CDR3 end, 3 residues past where the read stops, is filled in from the germline J gene. The chain couples TRBV20-1 to TRBJ1-2, with D perhaps TRBD1 (6 bases). The CDR3 covers 15 residues. The germline V gene encodes CDR1 DFQATT and CDR2 SNEGSKA (reference sequence). The germline V and J ends were trimmed by 6 bases and 3 bases, with 20 bases remaining between them. The CDR3 bases that were read are TGCAGTGCAAACGACGGACAGCGAGGTGACTATGGC. It codes for CSANDGQRGDYG. The whole CDR3 protein reads CSANDGQRGDYGYTF.

Points on this clone: The sequence runs out 3 residues before the end of the CDR3; the remainder is reconstructed from the germline J gene. This chain links TRBV7-6 with TRBJ1-2; perhaps TRBD1 as D (5 bases). Germline V gene data show CDR1 as SGHVS and CDR2 as FNYEAQ. This CDR3 has 18 amino acids. CDR3 residues: CASSSGTSGEPSTDTYTF. The sequenced part of the CDR3 DNA is TGTGCCAGCAGCTCAGGGACTAGCGGGGAACCTAGCACAGATACC.

To note about this clone: The CDR3 goes on 3 residues after the read ends, and that part is filled in from the germline J gene. The rearrangement joins TRBV18 to TRBJ1-2; 8 bases map to TRBD1. The CDR3 has 13 amino acids. The germline V gene encodes CDR1 KGHSH and CDR2 LQKENI. The CDR3 protein is CASSPSQGGTYTF. CDR3 bases read: TGTGCCAGCTCACCCTCACAGGGGGGGACC. Filled out from reference TRBV18 and TRBJ1-2, the complete variable domain reads NAGVMQNPRHLVRRRGQEARLRCSPMKGHSHVYWYRQLPEEGLKFMVYLQKENIIDESGMPKERFSAEFPKEGPSILRIQQVVRGDSAAYFCASSPSQGGTYTFGSGTRLTVV.

Note on this clone: Coverage ceases 3 residues before the CDR3 finishes, and the germline J gene fills in the end. The gene calls are TRBV18 and TRBJ1-2, with 8 bases identical to TRBD1. Per germline, CDR1 KGHSH and CDR2 LQKENI. The CDR3 contains 13 residues. The CDR3 bases that were read are TGTGCCAGCTCACCAGACAGGGGTATAGGC. It specifies CASSPDRGIG. The complete CDR3 sequence is CASSPDRGIGYTF.

In regard to this clone: Sequencing ends 3 residues short of the CDR3 end; the germline J gene provides the rest. Other DNA sequences from this sample encode an identical CDR3 as well. V usage is TRBV16 and J usage is TRBJ1-2; possibly TRBD1 for D (6 bases). There are 12 residues in the CDR3. Looked up from germline, CDR1 is KGHSY and CDR2 is FQNENV. Trimming took off 4 bases at V and 5 bases at J, with 8 bases between the two ends. CDR3: CASSRDRYGYTF. The part of the CDR3 DNA that was read is TGTGCCAGCAGCCGCGACAGGTATGGC.

Details on this clone: The read ends 3 residues early relative to the CDR3; the germline J gene fills the gap. V and J are TRBV2 and TRBJ2-7; 10 positions match TRBD1. CDR1 and CDR2 (germline): SNHLY, FYNNEI. CDR3 length: 15 residues. Trimming removed 6 bases from V and 4 bases from J; junction bases left unmatched: 9. Here the CDR3 reads CASSLDRGAFYEQYF. CDR3 bases read: TGTGCCAGCAGCTTGGACAGGGGGGCATTTTACGAG.

As concerns this clone: The observed sequence ends 3 residues before the CDR3 terminus, with the missing tail filled in from the germline J gene. This chain links TRBV12-3 or TRBV12-4 with TRBJ1-1, with D hard to call. This CDR3 contains 13 residues. The CDR3 sequence is CASSLGTPHEAFF. The sequenced CDR3 bases are TGTGCCAGCAGTTTAGGGACTCCCCACGAG.

As regards this clone: The junction shows a germline mismatch at one end, possibly a read error. The missing CDR3 end, 3 residues past where the read stops, is filled in from the germline J gene. This CDR3 is also generated by other DNA sequences in the sample. V usage is TRBV19 and J usage is TRBJ1-3, with D maybe TRBD1 (5 bases). This CDR3 is 13 amino acids long. Germline loops: CDR1 LNHDA, CDR2 SQIVND (reference sequence). Here the CDR3 reads CASSPSGGNTIYF. CDR3 DNA, as far as it was read: TGTGCCAGTAGTCCCTCGGGGGGAAACACA.

On this clone itself: The read is 3 residues too short to cover the CDR3 end, so that end is filled in from the germline J gene. J is TRBJ1-6 and V is TRBV7-2; weak D call: TRBD1 (6 bases). This CDR3 region has 14 residues. The germline CDR1 and CDR2 sequences are SGHTA and FQGNSA. The DNA read from the CDR3 is TGTGCCAGCAGCTTAGTGGCAGGGGAGGTCCCC. Its protein product is CASSLVAGEVP. The complete CDR3 protein is CASSLVAGEVPLHF. Combining the CDR3 with reference TRBV7-2 and TRBJ1-6 gives the whole variable domain GAGVSQSPSNKVTEKGKDVELRCDPISGHTALYWYRQSLGQGLEFLIYFQGNSAPDKSGLPSDRFSAERTGGSVSTLTIQRTQQEDSAVYLCASSLVAGEVPLHFGNGTRLTVT.

Concerning this clone itself: The read falls 3 residues short of the CDR3 end, and the missing part is taken from the germline J gene. This chain joins TRBV19 and TRBJ2-2, with 15 bases matching TRBD2. The CDR3 is 18 amino acids. Germline-derived CDR1 and CDR2 are LNHDA and SQIVND (reference sequence). Germline trimming cut 7 bases from V and 5 bases from J; bases unmatched to any gene: 11. CDR3 bases read: TGTGCCAGTACCTCGAGGACTAGCGGGAGGGCCAGGACCGGGGAG. Residues: CASTSRTSGRARTGE. The complete CDR3 sequence is CASTSRTSGRARTGELFF.

Concerning this clone itself: The read stops 3 residues short of the end of the CDR3; the missing end is completed from the germline J gene. The chain couples TRBV5-1 to TRBJ2-5, with 10 nucleotides matching TRBD2. With V trimmed by 1 base and J by 5 bases, 11 bases remained unmatched. There are 17 residues in the CDR3. The germline V gene encodes CDR1 SGHRS and CDR2 YFSETQ. The CDR3 reads CASSLRGLAGEFETQYF. CDR3 DNA (partial): TGCGCCAGCAGCTTGAGGGGGCTAGCGGGGGAGTTCGAGACC.

Turning to this clone: The read is 3 residues too short to cover the CDR3 end, so that end is filled in from the germline J gene. The chain employs TRBV30 and TRBJ2-2; D gene uncertain. The CDR3 is made up of 16 amino acids. Per the germline V gene, CDR1 is GTSNPN and CDR2 is SVGIG (reference sequence). The covered CDR3 bases are TGTGCCTGGAGTTTTCAGGAGAGCTCCTATAATTCACCG. Amino acid sequence: CAWSFQESSYNSP. The complete CDR3 protein is CAWSFQESSYNSPLFF.

A word on this clone: With the read ending 3 residues before the CDR3 end, the germline J gene is used to fill in that end. This rearrangement joins TRBV20-1 to TRBJ2-5; 7 bases agree with TRBD1. CDR1 is DFQATT, CDR2 SNEGSKA, per germline (reference sequence). Trimming at V came to 2 bases and at J to 5 bases, leaving 8 bases not matched to a gene. The CDR3 sequence is 14 residues long. The CDR3 sequence: CSARPITGVETQYF. CDR3 DNA (partial): TGCAGTGCTAGACCGATTACAGGGGTGGAGACC.

Worth noting for this clone: The read is 3 residues too short to cover the CDR3 end, so that end is filled in from the germline J gene. The chain recombines TRBV5-1 with TRBJ1-1; 8 nucleotides align to TRBD1. Germline CDR1 SGHRS, CDR2 YFSETQ. The ends lost 4 bases at V and 2 bases at J; junction bases unmatched: 7. The CDR3 contains 15 residues. The DNA read from the CDR3 is TGCGCCAGCAGCATCCAGGGGGCGGGAAACACTGAA. The encoded protein is CASSIQGAGNTE. The entire CDR3 is CASSIQGAGNTEAFF.

About this clone: The sequenced fragment ends 3 residues before the CDR3 boundary, so the rest is inferred from the germline J gene. V gene TRBV19 combines with J gene TRBJ2-6, with 7 bases identical to TRBD1. This CDR3 spans 15 amino acids. Germline CDR1 and CDR2: LNHDA and SQIVND (reference sequence). Trimming at V came to 6 bases and at J to 1 base, leaving 3 bases not matched to a gene. CDR3 bases read: TGTGCCAGTAGGGGACAGAGTTCTGGGGCCAACGTC. Residues: CASRGQSSGANV. The CDR3 in its entirety is CASRGQSSGANVLTF.

A remark on this clone: Sequencing ends 3 residues short of the CDR3 end; the germline J gene provides the rest. The rearrangement joins TRBV7-3 to TRBJ1-2; D gene uncertain. This CDR3 contains 15 residues. Germline V gene sequence: CDR1 SGHTA, CDR2 FQGTGA. The CDR3 region is CASSLNTGLQYDYTF. The CDR3 DNA, read in part, is TGTGCCAGCAGCTTAAATACCGGACTACAGTACGAC.

A note on this clone: The CDR3 end is not reached by the read, which stops 3 residues before it; the germline J gene fills it in. The rearrangement joins TRBV20-1 to TRBJ1-2; TRBD1 aligns across 10 bases. CDR1 is DFQATT and CDR2 is SNEGSKA in the germline V gene (reference sequence). There are 19 residues in the CDR3. Losses at the gene ends were 1 base for V and 7 bases for J; bases not matched to a gene: 21. CDR3 bases read: TGCAGTGCTAGAGGACTCAAAATTAGTCGAGCGGGACAGGGGTCTGGC. Translating gives CSARGLKISRAGQGSG. The complete CDR3 sequence is CSARGLKISRAGQGSGYTF.

On this clone: The missing CDR3 end, 3 residues past where the read stops, is filled in from the germline J gene. The rearrangement links TRBV7-3 to TRBJ1-2; D possibly corresponds to TRBD1 (6 bases). The CDR3 runs to 15 residues. CDR1 is SGHTA and CDR2 is FQGTGA in the germline V gene. V lost 2 bases and J 6 bases, leaving 16 bases between the germline ends. The part of the CDR3 DNA that was read is TGTGCCAGCAGCTTAGGGGGGGGCATCGGGAATGGC. Translation gives CASSLGGGIGNG. The full CDR3 reads CASSLGGGIGNGYTF.